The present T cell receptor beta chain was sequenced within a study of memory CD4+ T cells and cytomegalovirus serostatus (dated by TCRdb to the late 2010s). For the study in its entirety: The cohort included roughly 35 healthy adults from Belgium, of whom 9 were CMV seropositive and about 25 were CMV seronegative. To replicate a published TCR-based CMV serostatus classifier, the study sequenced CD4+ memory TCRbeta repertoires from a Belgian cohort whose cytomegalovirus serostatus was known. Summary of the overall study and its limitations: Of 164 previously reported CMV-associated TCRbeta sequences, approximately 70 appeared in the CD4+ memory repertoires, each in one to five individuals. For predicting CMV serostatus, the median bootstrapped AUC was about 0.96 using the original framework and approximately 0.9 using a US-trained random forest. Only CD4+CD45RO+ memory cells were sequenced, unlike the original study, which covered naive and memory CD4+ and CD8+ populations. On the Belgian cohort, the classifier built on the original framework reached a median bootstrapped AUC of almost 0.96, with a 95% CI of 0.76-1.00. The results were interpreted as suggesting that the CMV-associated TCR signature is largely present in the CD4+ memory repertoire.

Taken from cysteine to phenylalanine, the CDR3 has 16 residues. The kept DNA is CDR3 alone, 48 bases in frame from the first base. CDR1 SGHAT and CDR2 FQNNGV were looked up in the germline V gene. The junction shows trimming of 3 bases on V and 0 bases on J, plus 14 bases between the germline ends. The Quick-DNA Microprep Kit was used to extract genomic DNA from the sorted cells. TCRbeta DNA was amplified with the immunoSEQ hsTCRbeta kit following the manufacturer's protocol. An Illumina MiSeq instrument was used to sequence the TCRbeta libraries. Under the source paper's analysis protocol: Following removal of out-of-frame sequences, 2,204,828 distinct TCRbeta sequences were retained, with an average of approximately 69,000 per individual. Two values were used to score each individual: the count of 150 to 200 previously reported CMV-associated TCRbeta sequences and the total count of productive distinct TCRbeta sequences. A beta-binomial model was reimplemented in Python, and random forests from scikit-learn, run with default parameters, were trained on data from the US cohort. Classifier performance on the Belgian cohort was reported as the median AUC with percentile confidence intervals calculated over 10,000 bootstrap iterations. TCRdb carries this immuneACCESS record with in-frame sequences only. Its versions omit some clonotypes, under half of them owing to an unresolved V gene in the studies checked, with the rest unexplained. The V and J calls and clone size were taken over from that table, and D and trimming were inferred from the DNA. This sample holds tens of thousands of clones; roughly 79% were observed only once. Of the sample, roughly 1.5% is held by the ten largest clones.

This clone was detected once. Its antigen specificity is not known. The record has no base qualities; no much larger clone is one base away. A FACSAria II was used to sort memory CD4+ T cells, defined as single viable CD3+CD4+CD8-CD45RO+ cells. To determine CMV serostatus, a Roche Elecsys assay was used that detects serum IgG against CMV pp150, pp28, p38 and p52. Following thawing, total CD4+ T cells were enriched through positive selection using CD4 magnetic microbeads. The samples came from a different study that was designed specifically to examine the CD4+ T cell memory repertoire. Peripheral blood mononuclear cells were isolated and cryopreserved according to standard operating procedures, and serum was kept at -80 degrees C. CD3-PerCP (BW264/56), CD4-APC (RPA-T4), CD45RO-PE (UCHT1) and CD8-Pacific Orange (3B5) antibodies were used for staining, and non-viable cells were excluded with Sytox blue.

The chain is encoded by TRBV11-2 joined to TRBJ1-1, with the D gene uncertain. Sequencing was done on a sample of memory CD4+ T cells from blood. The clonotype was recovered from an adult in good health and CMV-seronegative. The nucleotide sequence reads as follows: TGTGCCAGCAGCTTCCAACCAACCGGGATGAACACTGAAGCTTTCTTT. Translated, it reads CASSFQPTGMNTEAFF.